This T cell receptor (beta chain) was sequenced during a study of cytomegalovirus exposure and HLA in healthy donors. Study results and limitations: Associated with HLA alleles at 0.05 false discovery rate in a later analysis were 16,951 TCR beta sequences. Some public TCRs appeared in many individuals, while most sequences were rare. Testing in vitro showed a few CMV-associated chains specific for CMV antigens.

Comments on this clone: Its antigen is unknown.

The CDR3 loop spans 18 amino acids. The trim removed 4 bases at V and 0 bases at J, leaving 14 bases unmatched. Germline V gene data show CDR1 as GTSNPN and CDR2 as SVGIG (reference sequence). With 60 Vbeta and 13 Jbeta primers, the PCR was carried out. The assay was immunoSEQ multiplex PCR, and TCRdb's table has in-frame clones only and misses some. The sample consists of roughly 180,000 clones, over 80% of them appearing once. Input material: PBMCs. This clonotype originated in a man aged 35-49 years in good health and CMV-seronegative. V and J are TRBV30 and TRBJ2-2, with 7 bases lining up with TRBD2. The DNA for the CDR3 is TGTGCCTGGACGCATCTCCTGGGGGGGAGGGCGAACACCGGGGAGCTGTTTTTT. Translating it yields CAWTHLLGGRANTGELFF.